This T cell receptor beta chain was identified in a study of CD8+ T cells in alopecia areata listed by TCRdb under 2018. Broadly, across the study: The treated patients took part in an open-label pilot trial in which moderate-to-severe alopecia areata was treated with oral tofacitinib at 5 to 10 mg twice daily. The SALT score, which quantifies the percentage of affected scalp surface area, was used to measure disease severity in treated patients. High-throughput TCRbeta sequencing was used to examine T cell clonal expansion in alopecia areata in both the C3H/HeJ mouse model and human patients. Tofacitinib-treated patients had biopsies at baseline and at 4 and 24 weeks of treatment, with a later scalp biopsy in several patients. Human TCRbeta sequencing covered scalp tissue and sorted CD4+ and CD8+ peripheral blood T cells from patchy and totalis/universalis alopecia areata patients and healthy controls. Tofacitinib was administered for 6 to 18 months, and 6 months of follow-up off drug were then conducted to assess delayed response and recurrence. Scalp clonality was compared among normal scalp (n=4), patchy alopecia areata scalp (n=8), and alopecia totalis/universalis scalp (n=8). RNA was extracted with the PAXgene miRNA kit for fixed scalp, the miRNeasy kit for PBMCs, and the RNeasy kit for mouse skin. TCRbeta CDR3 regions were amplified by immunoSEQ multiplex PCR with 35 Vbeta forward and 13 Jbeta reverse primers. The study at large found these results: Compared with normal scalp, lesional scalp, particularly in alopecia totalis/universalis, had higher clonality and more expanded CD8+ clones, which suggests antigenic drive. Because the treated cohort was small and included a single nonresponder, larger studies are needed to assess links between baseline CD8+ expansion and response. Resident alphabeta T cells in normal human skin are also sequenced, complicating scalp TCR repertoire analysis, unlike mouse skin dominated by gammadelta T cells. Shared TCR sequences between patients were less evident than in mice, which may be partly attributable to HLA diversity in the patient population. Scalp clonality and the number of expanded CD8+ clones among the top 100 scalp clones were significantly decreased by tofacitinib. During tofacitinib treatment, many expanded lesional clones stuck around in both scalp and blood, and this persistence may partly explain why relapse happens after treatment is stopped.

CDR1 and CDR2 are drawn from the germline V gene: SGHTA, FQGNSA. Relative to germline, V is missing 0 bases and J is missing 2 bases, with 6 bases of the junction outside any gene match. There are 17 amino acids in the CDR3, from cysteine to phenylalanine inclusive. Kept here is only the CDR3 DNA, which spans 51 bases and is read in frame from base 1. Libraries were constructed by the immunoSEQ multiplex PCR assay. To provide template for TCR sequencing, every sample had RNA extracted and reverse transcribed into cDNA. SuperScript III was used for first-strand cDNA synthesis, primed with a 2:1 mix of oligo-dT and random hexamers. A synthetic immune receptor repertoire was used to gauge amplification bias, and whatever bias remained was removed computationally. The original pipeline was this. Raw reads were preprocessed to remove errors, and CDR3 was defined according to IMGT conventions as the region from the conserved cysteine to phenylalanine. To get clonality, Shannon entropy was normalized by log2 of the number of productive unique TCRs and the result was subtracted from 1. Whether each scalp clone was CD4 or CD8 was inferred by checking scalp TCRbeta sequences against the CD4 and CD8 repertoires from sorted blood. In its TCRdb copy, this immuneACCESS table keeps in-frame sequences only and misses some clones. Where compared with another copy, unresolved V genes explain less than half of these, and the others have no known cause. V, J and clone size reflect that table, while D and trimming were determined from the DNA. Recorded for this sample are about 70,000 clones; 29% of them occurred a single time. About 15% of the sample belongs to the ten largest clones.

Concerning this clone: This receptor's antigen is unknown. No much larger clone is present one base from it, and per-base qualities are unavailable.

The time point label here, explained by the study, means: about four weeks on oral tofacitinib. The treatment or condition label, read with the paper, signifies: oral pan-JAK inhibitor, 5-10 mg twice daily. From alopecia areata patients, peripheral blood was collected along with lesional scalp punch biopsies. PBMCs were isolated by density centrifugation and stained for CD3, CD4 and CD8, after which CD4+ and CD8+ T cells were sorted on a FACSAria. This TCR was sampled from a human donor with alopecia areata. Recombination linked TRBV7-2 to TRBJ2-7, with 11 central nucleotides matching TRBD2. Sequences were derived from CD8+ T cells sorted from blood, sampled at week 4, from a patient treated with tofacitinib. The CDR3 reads CASSLAHLAGGTYEQYF. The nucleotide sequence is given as TGTGCCAGCAGCTTAGCCCATCTAGCGGGAGGTACCTACGAGCAGTACTTC.